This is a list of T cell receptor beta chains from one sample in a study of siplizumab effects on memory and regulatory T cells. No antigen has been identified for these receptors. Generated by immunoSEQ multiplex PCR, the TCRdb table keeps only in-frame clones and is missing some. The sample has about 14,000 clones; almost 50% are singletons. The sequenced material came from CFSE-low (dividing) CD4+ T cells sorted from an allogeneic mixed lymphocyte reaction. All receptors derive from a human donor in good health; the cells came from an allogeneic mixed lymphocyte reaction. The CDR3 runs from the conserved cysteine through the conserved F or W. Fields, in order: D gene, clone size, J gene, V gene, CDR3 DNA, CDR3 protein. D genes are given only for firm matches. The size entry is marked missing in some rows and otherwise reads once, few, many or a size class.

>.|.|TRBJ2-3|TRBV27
TGTGCCAGCAGTGCCCGTGATGGCACAGATACGCAGTATTTT
CASSARDGTDTQYF
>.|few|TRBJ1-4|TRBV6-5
TGTGCCAGCAGTTCTCGGGACCCTATTGAAAAACTGTTTTTT
CASSSRDPIEKLFF
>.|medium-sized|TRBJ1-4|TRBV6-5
TGTGCCAGCAGCTCCGGGACTAGCAATGAAAAACTGTTTTTT
CASSSGTSNEKLFF
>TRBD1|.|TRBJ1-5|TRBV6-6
TGTGCCAGCAGTCGACAGGGGACCCAGCCCCAGCATTTT
CASSRQGTQPQHF
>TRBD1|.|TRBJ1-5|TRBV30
TGTGCCTGGAGTCTCGTTGGACAGGGGAAAAATCAGCCCCAGCATTTT
CAWSLVGQGKNQPQHF
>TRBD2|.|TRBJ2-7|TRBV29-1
TGCAGCGTTGGGGGACTAGCGAACTCCTACGAGCAGTACTTC
CSVGGLANSYEQYF
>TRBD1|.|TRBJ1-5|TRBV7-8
TGTGCCAGCAGCTTATCGGGGGCGGGACAGGGTAGCAATCAGCCCCAGCATTTT
CASSLSGAGQGSNQPQHF
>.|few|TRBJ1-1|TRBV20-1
TGCAGTGCTGCGGGGGCCACTGAAGCTTTCTTT
CSAAGATEAFF
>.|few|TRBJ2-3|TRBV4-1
TGCGCCAGCAGCCTTCGACAGCTTCTTAGCACAGATACGCAGTATTTT
CASSLRQLLSTDTQYF
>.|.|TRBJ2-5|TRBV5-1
TGCGCCAGCAGCTTTGGTCAACCAAGGGGAGAGACCCAGTACTTC
CASSFGQPRGETQYF
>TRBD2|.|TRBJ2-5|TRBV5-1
TGCGCCAGCAGCTTCTCGACTAGCGGGACCCAAGAGACCCAGTACTTC
CASSFSTSGTQETQYF
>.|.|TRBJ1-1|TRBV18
TGTGCCAGCTCACCTACCTTGAACACTGAAGCTTTCTTT
CASSPTLNTEAFF
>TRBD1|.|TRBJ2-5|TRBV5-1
TGCGCCAGCAGCTTCAAATTGGGACAGGGGACGGAGACCCAGTACTTC
CASSFKLGQGTETQYF
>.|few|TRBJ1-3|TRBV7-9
TGTGCCAGCAGCCGAGGCGAGGGTCGAAACACCATATATTTT
CASSRGEGRNTIYF
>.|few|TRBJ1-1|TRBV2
TGTGCCAGTAATAGACAGGCCGTGAACACTGAAGCTTTCTTT
CASNRQAVNTEAFF